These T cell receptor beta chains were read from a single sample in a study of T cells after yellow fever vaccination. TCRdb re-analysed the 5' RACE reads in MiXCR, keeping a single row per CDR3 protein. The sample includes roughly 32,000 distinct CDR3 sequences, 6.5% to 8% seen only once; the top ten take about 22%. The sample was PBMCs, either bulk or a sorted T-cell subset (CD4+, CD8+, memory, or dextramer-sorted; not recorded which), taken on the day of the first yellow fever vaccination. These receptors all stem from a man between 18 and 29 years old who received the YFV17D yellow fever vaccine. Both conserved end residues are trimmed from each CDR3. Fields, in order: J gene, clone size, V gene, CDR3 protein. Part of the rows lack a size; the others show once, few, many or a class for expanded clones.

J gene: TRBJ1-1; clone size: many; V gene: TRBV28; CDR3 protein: AIREDRGHDTEAF
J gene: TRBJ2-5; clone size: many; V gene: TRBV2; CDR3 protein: ASLYGAQETQY
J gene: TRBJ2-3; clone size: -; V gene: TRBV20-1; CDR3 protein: SALAGGSDTQY
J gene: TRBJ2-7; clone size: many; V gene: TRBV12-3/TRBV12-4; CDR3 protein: ASGFYEQY
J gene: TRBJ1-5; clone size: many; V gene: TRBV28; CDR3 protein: ASTRWGQPQH
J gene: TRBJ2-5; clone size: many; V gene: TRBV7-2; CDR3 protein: ASSKKWETQY
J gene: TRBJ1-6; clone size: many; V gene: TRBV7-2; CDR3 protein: ASSSQGQGYNSPLH
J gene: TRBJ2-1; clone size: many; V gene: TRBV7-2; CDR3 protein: ASSLGAGGRQF
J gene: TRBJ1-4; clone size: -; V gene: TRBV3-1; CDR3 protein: ASSPRDEKLF
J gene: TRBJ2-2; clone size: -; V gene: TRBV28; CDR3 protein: ASARIRVNTGELF
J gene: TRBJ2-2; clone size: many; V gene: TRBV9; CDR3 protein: ASSKERGTNTGELF
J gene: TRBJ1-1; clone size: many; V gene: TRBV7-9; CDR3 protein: ASSLPRTGMNTEAF
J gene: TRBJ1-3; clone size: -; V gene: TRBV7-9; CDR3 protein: ASRTSGIGSGNTIY
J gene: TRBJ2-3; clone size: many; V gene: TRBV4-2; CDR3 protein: ASSQETGIADTQY
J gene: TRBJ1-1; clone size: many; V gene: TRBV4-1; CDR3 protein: ASSPRENTEAF
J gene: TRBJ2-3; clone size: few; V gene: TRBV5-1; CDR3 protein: ASAPGEGGDTQY